The sequence of this TCR beta chain was determined in a study of shared clonotypes between healthy human individuals. Data came from immunoSEQ multiplex PCR; TCRdb stores just in-frame clones and leaves some out. The table lists 550,000 to 600,000 clones, about 98% of them singletons. CD45RO-negative, CCR7-selected cells formed the naive CD8 fraction, which excluded terminally differentiated effector memory CD45RA+ cells. Sequences were obtained from naive CD8+ T cells sorted from blood. The receptor comes from a young man in good health.

The CDR3 is CASSLGGASAYDEQFF. The CDR3 coding sequence is TGCGCCAGCAGCTTGGGCGGGGCTAGCGCCTATGATGAGCAGTTCTTC. The rearrangement uses TRBV5-1 and TRBJ2-1, with a weak D call TRBD2 (6 bases). CDR3 length: 16 amino acids. Germline CDR1 reads SGHRS; CDR2 reads YFSETQ. V was clipped by 0 bases and J by 8 bases, with 18 bases between them.